The present entry profiles one T cell receptor beta chain with its context. This entry belongs to a study of Ad26.COV2.S vaccination and SARS-CoV-2 variants. Across the whole study: The authors gave Ad26.COV2.S intramuscularly, either once or twice 56 days apart.

Trimming pared 6 bases from V and 4 bases from J, leaving 12 bases between. CDR1 is MNHEY, CDR2 SVGAGI, per germline. The CDR3 consists of 13 residues. The treatment was: 19 received Ad26.COV2.S at low or high dose, single or two shots; a few received placebo; per-sample allocation not given. The study sampled participants on day 63 after the first vaccine or placebo injection. In Boston, an adult donor aged 18-55 years took part. It was Wuhan-strain SARS-CoV-2 spike that the Ad26 vaccine vector expressed. Sequencing was performed with immunoSEQ multiplex PCR; in TCRdb, only in-frame clones are kept and a portion is missing. The data hold more than 300,000 clones, with roughly nine tenths observed a single time.

The receptor's source is a person between 18 and 60 years old who received the Ad26.COV2.S COVID-19 vaccine or a placebo. Source: peripheral blood, taken in a trial of Ad26.COV2.S vaccine versus placebo. The rearrangement uses TRBV6-5 and TRBJ1-1; D may be TRBD1 (5 bases). The CDR3 coding sequence is TGTGCCAGCAGCGGCCAGGGCTTCACTGAAGCTTTCTTT. It is translated as CASSGQGFTEAFF.